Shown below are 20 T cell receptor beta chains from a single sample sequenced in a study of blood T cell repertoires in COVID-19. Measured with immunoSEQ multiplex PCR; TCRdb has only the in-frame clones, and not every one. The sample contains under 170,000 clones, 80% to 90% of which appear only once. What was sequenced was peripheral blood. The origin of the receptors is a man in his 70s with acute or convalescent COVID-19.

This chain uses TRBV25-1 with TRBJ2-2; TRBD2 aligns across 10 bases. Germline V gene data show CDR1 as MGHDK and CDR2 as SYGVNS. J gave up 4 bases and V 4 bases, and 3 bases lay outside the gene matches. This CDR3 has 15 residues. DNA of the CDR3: TGTGCCAGCAGTGGACTAGCGGGTGGCACCGGGGAGCTGTTTTTT. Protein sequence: CASSGLAGGTGELFF.

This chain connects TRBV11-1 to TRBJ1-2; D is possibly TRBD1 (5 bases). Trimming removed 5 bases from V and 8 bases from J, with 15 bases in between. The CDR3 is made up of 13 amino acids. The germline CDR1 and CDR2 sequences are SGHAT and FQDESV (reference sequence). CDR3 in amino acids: CASSIQGGPGYTF. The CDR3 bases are TGTGCCAGCAGCATCCAGGGTGGACCCGGCTACACCTTC. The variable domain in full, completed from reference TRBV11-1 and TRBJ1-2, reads EAEVAQSPRYKITEKSQAVAFWCDPISGHATLYWYRQILGQGPELLVQFQDESVVDDSQLPKDRFSAERLKGVDSTLKIQPAELGDSAMYLCASSIQGGPGYTFGSGTRLTVV.

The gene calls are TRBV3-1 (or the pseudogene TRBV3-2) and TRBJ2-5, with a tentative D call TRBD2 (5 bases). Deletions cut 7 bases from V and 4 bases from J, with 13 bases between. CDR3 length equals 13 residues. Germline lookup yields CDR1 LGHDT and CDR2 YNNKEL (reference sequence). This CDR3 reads CASNLGVVETQYF. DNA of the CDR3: TGTGCCAGCAACCTCGGGGTAGTAGAGACCCAGTACTTC.

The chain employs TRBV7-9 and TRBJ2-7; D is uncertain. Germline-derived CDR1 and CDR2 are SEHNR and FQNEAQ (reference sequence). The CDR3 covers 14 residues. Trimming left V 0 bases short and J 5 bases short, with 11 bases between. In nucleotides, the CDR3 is TGTGCCAGCAGCTTAGCGCCCGAGAGCCACGAGCAGTACTTC. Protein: CASSLAPESHEQYF.

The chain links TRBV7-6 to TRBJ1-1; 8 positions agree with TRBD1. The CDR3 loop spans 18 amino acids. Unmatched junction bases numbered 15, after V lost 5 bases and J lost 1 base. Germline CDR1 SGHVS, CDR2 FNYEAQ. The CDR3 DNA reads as TGTGCCAGCAGCGCATATCCAAGGCGACAGGGGAGGAACACTGAAGCTTTCTTT. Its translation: CASSAYPRRQGRNTEAFF.

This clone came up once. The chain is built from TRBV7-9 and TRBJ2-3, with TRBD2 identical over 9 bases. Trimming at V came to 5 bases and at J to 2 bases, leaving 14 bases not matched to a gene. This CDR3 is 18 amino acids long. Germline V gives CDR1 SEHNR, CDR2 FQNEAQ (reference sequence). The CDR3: CASSPGLANSFFTDTQYF. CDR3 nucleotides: TGTGCCAGCAGCCCCGGACTAGCGAACTCTTTTTTCACAGATACGCAGTATTTT.

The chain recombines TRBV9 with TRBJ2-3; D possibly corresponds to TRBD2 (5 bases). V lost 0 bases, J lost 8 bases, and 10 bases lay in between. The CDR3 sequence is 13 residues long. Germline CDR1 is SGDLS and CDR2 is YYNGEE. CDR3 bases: TGTGCCAGCAGCGTAGCCCCTGAGGGTACGCAGTATTTT. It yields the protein CASSVAPEGTQYF.

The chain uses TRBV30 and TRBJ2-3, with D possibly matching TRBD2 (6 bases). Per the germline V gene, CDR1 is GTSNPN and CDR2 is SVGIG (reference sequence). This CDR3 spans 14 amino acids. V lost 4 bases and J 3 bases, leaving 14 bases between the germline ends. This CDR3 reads CAWNRRLETDTQYF. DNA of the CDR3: TGTGCCTGGAACCGGAGACTAGAAACAGATACGCAGTATTTT.

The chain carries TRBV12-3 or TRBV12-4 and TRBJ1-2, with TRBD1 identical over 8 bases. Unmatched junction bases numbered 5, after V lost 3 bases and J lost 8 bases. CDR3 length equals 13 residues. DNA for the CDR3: TGTGCCAGCAGTTTGGTGACAGGGGACGGCTACACCTTC. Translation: CASSLVTGDGYTF.

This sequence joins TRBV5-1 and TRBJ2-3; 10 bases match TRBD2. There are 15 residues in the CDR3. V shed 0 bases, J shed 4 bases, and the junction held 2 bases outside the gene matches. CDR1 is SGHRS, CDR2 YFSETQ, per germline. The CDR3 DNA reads TGCGCCAGCAGCTTGGCCAGCGGGAGGGCAGATACGCAGTATTTT. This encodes CASSLASGRADTQYF.

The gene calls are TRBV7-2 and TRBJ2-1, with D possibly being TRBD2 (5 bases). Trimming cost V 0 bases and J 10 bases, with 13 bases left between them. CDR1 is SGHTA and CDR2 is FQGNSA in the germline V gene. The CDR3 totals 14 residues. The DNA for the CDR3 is TGTGCCAGCAGCTTAGCCTCTGGCCAGCGGGAGCAGTTCTTC. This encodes CASSLASGQREQFF. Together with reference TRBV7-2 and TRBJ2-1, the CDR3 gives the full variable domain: GAGVSQSPSNKVTEKGKDVELRCDPISGHTALYWYRQSLGQGLEFLIYFQGNSAPDKSGLPSDRFSAERTGGSVSTLTIQRTQQEDSAVYLCASSLASGQREQFFGPGTRLTVL.

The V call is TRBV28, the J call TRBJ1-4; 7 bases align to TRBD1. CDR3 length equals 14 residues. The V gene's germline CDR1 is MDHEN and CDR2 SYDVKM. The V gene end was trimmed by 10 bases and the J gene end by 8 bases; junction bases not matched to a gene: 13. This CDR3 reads CAIRQGLAPEKLFF. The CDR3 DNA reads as TGTGCCATCCGACAGGGCTTGGCCCCCGAAAAACTGTTTTTT.

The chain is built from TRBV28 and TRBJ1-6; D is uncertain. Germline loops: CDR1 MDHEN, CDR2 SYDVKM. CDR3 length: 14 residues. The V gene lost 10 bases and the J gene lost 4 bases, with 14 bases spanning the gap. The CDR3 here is CAIMGGNYNSPLHF. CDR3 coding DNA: TGTGCCATCATGGGAGGGAATTATAATTCACCCCTCCACTTT.

This CDR3 is CASSDRGPFGQFF. For the CDR3, the DNA is TGTGCCAGTAGTGACAGGGGCCCTTTTGGGCAGTTCTTC. This chain uses TRBV19 with TRBJ2-1; 8 nucleotides line up with TRBD1. V lost 5 bases to trimming and J lost 12 bases; unmatched junction nucleotides: 9. CDR3 length: 13 amino acids. CDR1 is LNHDA and CDR2 is SQIVND in the germline V gene (reference sequence). Supplemented by reference TRBV19 and TRBJ2-1, the full variable domain reads DGGITQSPKYLFRKEGQNVTLSCEQNLNHDAMYWYRQDPGQGLRLIYYSQIVNDFQKGDIAEGYSVSREKKESFPLTVTSAQKNPTAFYLCASSDRGPFGQFFGPGTRLTVL.

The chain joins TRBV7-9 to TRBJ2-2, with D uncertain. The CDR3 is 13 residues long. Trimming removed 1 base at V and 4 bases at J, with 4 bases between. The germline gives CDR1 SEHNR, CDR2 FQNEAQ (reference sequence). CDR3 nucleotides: TGTGCCAGCAGCTTAGTACTCACCGGGGAGCTGTTTTTT. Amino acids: CASSLVLTGELFF.

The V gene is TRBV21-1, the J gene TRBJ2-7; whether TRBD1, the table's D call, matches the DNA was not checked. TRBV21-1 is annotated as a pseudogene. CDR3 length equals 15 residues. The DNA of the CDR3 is TGTGCCAGCAGGCCGGACAGGGACTCACCCTACGAGCAGTACTTC. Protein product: CASRPDRDSPYEQYF.

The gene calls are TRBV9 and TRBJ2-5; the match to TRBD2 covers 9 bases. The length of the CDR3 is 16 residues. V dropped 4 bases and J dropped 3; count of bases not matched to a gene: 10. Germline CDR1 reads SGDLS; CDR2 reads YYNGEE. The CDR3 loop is CASSPVLAGAEETQYF. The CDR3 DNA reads TGTGCCAGCAGCCCCGTGTTAGCGGGAGCAGAAGAGACCCAGTACTTC.

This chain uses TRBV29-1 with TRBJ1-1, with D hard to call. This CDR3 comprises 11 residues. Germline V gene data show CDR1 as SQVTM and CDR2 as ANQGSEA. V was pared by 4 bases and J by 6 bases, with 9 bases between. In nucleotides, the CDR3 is TGCAGCGTTGGAAATAGCGCTGAAGCTTTCTTT. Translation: CSVGNSAEAFF.

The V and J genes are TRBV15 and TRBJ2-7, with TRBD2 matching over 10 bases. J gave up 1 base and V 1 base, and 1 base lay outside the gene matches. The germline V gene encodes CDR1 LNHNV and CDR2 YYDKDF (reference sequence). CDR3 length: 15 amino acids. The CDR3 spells CATSRGTSGSYEQYF. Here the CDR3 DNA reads TGTGCCACCAGCAGAGGGACTAGCGGATCCTACGAGCAGTACTTC. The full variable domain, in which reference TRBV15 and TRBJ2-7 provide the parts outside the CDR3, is DAMVIQNPRYQVTQFGKPVTLSCSQTLNHNVMYWYQQKSSQAPKLLFHYYDKDFNNEADTPDNFQSRRPNTSFCFLDIRSPGLGDTAMYLCATSRGTSGSYEQYFGPGTRLTVT.

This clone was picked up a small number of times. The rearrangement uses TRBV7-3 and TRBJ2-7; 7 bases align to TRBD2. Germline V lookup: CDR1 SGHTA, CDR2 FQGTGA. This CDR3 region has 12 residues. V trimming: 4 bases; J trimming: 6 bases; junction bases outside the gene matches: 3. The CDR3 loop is CASSYSGGEQYF. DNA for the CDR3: TGTGCCAGCAGCTACTCGGGGGGCGAGCAGTACTTC.